These 30 T cell receptor beta chains were all obtained from the same sample, sequenced in a study of shared clonotypes between healthy human individuals. Method: immunoSEQ multiplex PCR; TCRdb's copy keeps in-frame clones and lacks some. The data show 2 million to 3 million clones, with 80% to 95% seen just once and 0.35% to 0.45% held by the top ten. Sequencing was done on a sample of naive CD4+ T cells from PBMCs. The subset: CD45RA+ positively selected. The origin of the receptors is a man between 18 and 35 years old in good health. Some clones in this sample may be carry-over from other donors' samples.

The rearrangement joins TRBV9 to TRBJ1-1, with a possible D match to TRBD1 (5 bases). The V and J ends lost 2 bases and 2 bases respectively, with 7 bases between them. This CDR3 comprises 13 residues. Germline CDR1 reads SGDLS; CDR2 reads YYNGEE. The CDR3: CASSVDINTEAFF. The CDR3 DNA reads as TGTGCCAGCAGCGTGGACATAAACACTGAAGCTTTCTTT.

The V and J genes are TRBV7-9 and TRBJ2-1; a possible D gene is TRBD2 (6 bases). Trimming took off 3 bases at V and 6 bases at J, with 18 bases between the two ends. CDR3 length equals 16 residues. Germline V gives CDR1 SEHNR, CDR2 FQNEAQ (reference sequence). The CDR3 is CASSFGGLWEINEQFF. CDR3 nucleotide sequence: TGTGCCAGCAGCTTCGGGGGTCTGTGGGAGATCAATGAGCAGTTCTTC.

V is TRBV15 and J is TRBJ1-1; D might be TRBD1 (6 bases). CDR3 length equals 16 residues. Germline V lookup: CDR1 LNHNV, CDR2 YYDKDF (reference sequence). V shed 2 bases and J shed 1 base, with 14 bases lying between them. The CDR3 DNA sequence: TGTGCCACCAGCAGACCACTAGACAGGAGGAACACTGAAGCTTTCTTT. This encodes CATSRPLDRRNTEAFF. The entire variable domain, with the rest obtained from reference TRBV15 and TRBJ1-1, is as follows: DAMVIQNPRYQVTQFGKPVTLSCSQTLNHNVMYWYQQKSSQAPKLLFHYYDKDFNNEADTPDNFQSRRPNTSFCFLDIRSPGLGDTAMYLCATSRPLDRRNTEAFFGQGTRLTVV.

This rearrangement joins TRBV2 to TRBJ1-4; D is ambiguous. The CDR3 covers 13 residues. V was cut by 3 bases and J by 7 bases, with 9 bases left in between. Germline V gene lookup returns CDR1 SNHLY and CDR2 FYNNEI. The CDR3 nucleotides read TGTGCCAGCAGTGAGGGGATGAGTGAAAAACTGTTTTTT. Protein: CASSEGMSEKLFF. The full variable domain, with the rest looked up from reference TRBV2 and TRBJ1-4, is EPEVTQTPSHQVTQMGQEVILRCVPISNHLYFYWYRQILGQKVEFLVSFYNNEISEKSEIFDDQFSVERPDGSNFTLKIRSTKLEDSAMYFCASSEGMSEKLFFGSGTQLSVL.

This chain uses TRBV5-1 with TRBJ2-7; a weak D match, TRBD2 (7 bases). Trimming stripped 3 bases from V and 3 bases from J, with 10 bases between. Germline V gene sequence: CDR1 SGHRS, CDR2 YFSETQ. The CDR3 is 13 amino acids. CDR3 bases: TGCGCCAGCAGCTGGGGGGGGCGCTACGAGCAGTACTTC. Its translation: CASSWGGRYEQYF.

To note about this clone: The sample carries other DNA sequences with the same CDR3. The J gene is TRBJ2-3, the V gene TRBV9, with a weak D call TRBD1 (6 bases). From germline, CDR1 is SGDLS and CDR2 YYNGEE. The V gene lost 0 bases and the J gene lost 6 bases, with 11 bases spanning the gap. This CDR3 is built from 14 residues. CDR3 DNA: TGTGCCAGCAGCGTAGTTGGGGGCAGCGATACGCAGTATTTT. Amino acids: CASSVVGGSDTQYF.

Concerning this clone itself: The sample holds other DNA sequences that translate to the same CDR3. This rearrangement joins TRBV28 to TRBJ2-7, with TRBD2 as a possible D gene (5 bases). This CDR3 contains 14 residues. Germline lookup yields CDR1 MDHEN and CDR2 SYDVKM. The ends were cut back, 3 bases at V and 7 bases at J, with 16 bases in the middle. The CDR3 DNA reads TGTGCCAGCAGTTTCCGAGGGAGTGACGGGGAGCAGTACTTC. Translation: CASSFRGSDGEQYF.

This clone was picked up one time. The chain recombines TRBV2 with TRBJ2-7; TRBD2 aligns across 13 bases. The CDR3 contains 15 residues. The V gene's germline CDR1 is SNHLY and CDR2 FYNNEI. V shed 6 bases and J 6 bases; nucleotides not matched to a gene: 8. The CDR3 is CASRPTSGGGGEQYF. The CDR3, as DNA: TGTGCCAGCAGGCCTACTAGCGGGGGGGGCGGCGAGCAGTACTTC.

The V and J genes are TRBV5-1 and TRBJ2-7; the match to TRBD2 covers 8 bases. After removal of 2 bases from V and 6 bases from J, the junction contained 10 bases not matched to a gene. Germline CDR1 is SGHRS and CDR2 is YFSETQ. The CDR3 runs 15 residues. CDR3 coding DNA: TGCGCCAGCAGCTTTGGACTAGCCGATATCTCCGAGCAGTACTTC. It yields the protein CASSFGLADISEQYF.

The chain couples TRBV5-1 to TRBJ2-7, with unresolved D. The CDR3 runs 13 residues. Deletions cut 3 bases from V and 6 bases from J, with 13 bases between. Germline loops: CDR1 SGHRS, CDR2 YFSETQ. The CDR3 DNA sequence: TGCGCCAGCAGCTCGATGGATTCTGGCGAGCAGTACTTC. This gives the protein CASSSMDSGEQYF.

The chain combines TRBV18 with TRBJ2-5, with 7 bases that match TRBD1. The germline V gene has CDR1 KGHSH and CDR2 LQKENI. Losses at the gene ends were 3 bases for V and 0 bases for J; bases not matched to a gene: 7. This CDR3 has 16 residues. The CDR3 spells CASSPSPGQNQETQYF. The CDR3 region has the DNA TGTGCCAGCTCACCTTCCCCGGGACAGAACCAAGAGACCCAGTACTTC.

The chain couples TRBV5-5 to TRBJ2-7; 8 nucleotides line up with TRBD1. V lost 5 bases to trimming and J lost 5 bases; unmatched junction nucleotides: 12. The CDR3 extends over 15 amino acids. CDR1 is SGHKS and CDR2 is YYEKEE in the germline V gene (reference sequence). CDR3 nucleotides: TGTGCCAGCAGTTACCGACAGGGGCGAGATGACGAGCAGTACTTC. This gives the protein CASSYRQGRDDEQYF.

This chain uses TRBV4-1 with TRBJ2-5; TRBD1 aligns across 9 bases. This CDR3 comprises 15 residues. The ends lost 2 bases at V and 5 bases at J; junction bases unmatched: 6. CDR1 is MGHRA, CDR2 YSYEKL, per germline. The DNA for the CDR3 is TGCGCCAGCAGCCAAACCGGGACAGGGAGGGAGACCCAGTACTTC. Encoded protein: CASSQTGTGRETQYF.

The chain combines TRBV11-2 with TRBJ2-2; the match to TRBD1 covers 7 bases. Germline loops: CDR1 SGHAT, CDR2 FQNNGV. The CDR3 is 17 amino acids. With 2 bases clipped from V and 0 bases from J, the junction kept 6 bases outside the gene matches. CDR3 nucleotide sequence: TGTGCCAGCAGCTTATACCGGGACAGCACGAACACCGGGGAGCTGTTTTTT. As protein: CASSLYRDSTNTGELFF.

The chain couples TRBV5-4 to TRBJ1-1; D ambiguous. V gave up 0 bases and J gave up 2 bases, with 17 bases separating them. Per germline, CDR1 SGHNT and CDR2 YYREEE (reference sequence). The CDR3 runs to 17 residues. CDR3 bases: TGTGCCAGCAGCTTGGCCCGGTGGTCACGAATCAACACTGAAGCTTTCTTT. It specifies CASSLARWSRINTEAFF.

This chain uses TRBV28 with TRBJ2-5, with D unresolved. The CDR3 sequence is 12 residues long. Trimming shortened V by 4 bases and J by 7 bases, and 10 bases separated the two germline ends. Germline CDR1 reads MDHEN; CDR2 reads SYDVKM. The CDR3: CASSSPEGTQYF. The CDR3 region has the DNA TGTGCCAGCAGTTCCCCAGAAGGGACCCAGTACTTC.

This chain uses TRBV11-3 with TRBJ2-7, with D tentatively TRBD1 or TRBD2 (5 bases each). The germline gives CDR1 SGHNT, CDR2 YENEEA. V was cut by 1 base and J by 2 bases, with 12 bases left in between. This CDR3 has 15 amino acids. DNA for the CDR3: TGTGCCAGCAGCTTAGGTGGGACGGCCACCTACGAGCAGTACTTC. It codes for CASSLGGTATYEQYF. Supplemented by reference TRBV11-3 and TRBJ2-7, the full variable domain reads EAGVVQSPRYKIIEKKQPVAFWCNPISGHNTLYWYLQNLGQGPELLIRYENEEAVDDSQLPKDRFSAERLKGVDSTLKIQPAELGDSAVYLCASSLGGTATYEQYFGPGTRLTVT.

V is TRBV28 and J is TRBJ2-1; TRBD2 agrees at 9 bases. Germline V gene sequence: CDR1 MDHEN, CDR2 SYDVKM. The J segment lost 8 bases and the V segment lost 2 bases, leaving 7 bases of the junction unmatched. The CDR3 has 15 amino acids. The CDR3 protein is CASSLAGGRKDEQFF. The CDR3 nucleotides are TGTGCCAGCAGTTTAGCGGGAGGGAGGAAAGATGAGCAGTTCTTC. Full variable domain (rest looked up from reference TRBV28 and TRBJ2-1): DVKVTQSSRYLVKRTGEKVFLECVQDMDHENMFWYRQDPGLGLRLIYFSYDVKMKEKGDIPEGYSVSREKKERFSLILESASTNQTSMYLCASSLAGGRKDEQFFGPGTRLTVL.

The chain recombines TRBV28 with TRBJ2-7; 7 bases match TRBD1. The germline V gene has CDR1 MDHEN and CDR2 SYDVKM. The CDR3 loop spans 15 amino acids. With 6 bases clipped from V and 4 bases from J, the junction kept 12 bases outside the gene matches. CDR3 sequence: CASSETGQLDYEQYF. The CDR3 nucleotides read TGTGCCAGCAGCGAAACGGGACAGCTTGATTACGAGCAGTACTTC. Filled out from reference TRBV28 and TRBJ2-7, the complete variable domain reads DVKVTQSSRYLVKRTGEKVFLECVQDMDHENMFWYRQDPGLGLRLIYFSYDVKMKEKGDIPEGYSVSREKKERFSLILESASTNQTSMYLCASSETGQLDYEQYFGPGTRLTVT.

The CDR3 is CASSLEWRTDTQYF. The CDR3 DNA is TGTGCCAGCAGCTTGGAGTGGCGCACAGATACGCAGTATTTT. J is TRBJ2-3 and V is TRBV5-4; no clear D. The CDR3 is 14 amino acids. Trimming stripped 0 bases from V and 1 base from J, with 6 bases between. Germline-derived CDR1 and CDR2 are SGHNT and YYREEE (reference sequence).

The rearrangement joins TRBV29-1 to TRBJ2-1, with 8 positions matching TRBD2. CDR3 length: 16 amino acids. Germline V gene sequence: CDR1 SQVTM, CDR2 ANQGSEA. Trimming at V came to 5 bases and at J to 5 bases, leaving 14 bases not matched to a gene. The CDR3 protein is CSVMKDWREANNEQFF. CDR3 nucleotides: TGCAGCGTTATGAAGGATTGGCGGGAGGCTAACAATGAGCAGTTCTTC.

This clone is a singleton in its sample. The chain links TRBV29-1 to TRBJ2-3; 12 bases are a match to TRBD2. The CDR3 is made up of 16 amino acids. Germline V CDR1 and CDR2: SQVTM, ANQGSEA. The junction had 4 bases not matched to a gene; V was cut back by 0 bases and J by 3 bases. Here the CDR3 reads CSVEEGLAGGTDTQYF. The CDR3 region has the DNA TGCAGCGTTGAAGAGGGACTAGCGGGTGGAACAGATACGCAGTATTTT.

The genes are TRBV5-1 and TRBJ2-3, with D possibly being TRBD2 (6 bases). The CDR3 runs 15 residues. V lost 0 bases to trimming and J lost 2 bases, with 10 bases between them. The germline gives CDR1 SGHRS, CDR2 YFSETQ. CDR3 nucleotide sequence: TGCGCCAGCAGCTTGGTAGGGAGGCTCACAGATACGCAGTATTTT. It translates to CASSLVGRLTDTQYF.

V usage is TRBV5-1 and J usage is TRBJ2-7, with D possibly TRBD2 on 6 matching bases. V was trimmed by 3 bases and J by 6 bases, leaving 16 bases between them. CDR3 size: 14 residues. Germline V gene data show CDR1 as SGHRS and CDR2 as YFSETQ. The CDR3 sequence is CASSSPPGLIEQYF. As DNA, the CDR3 is TGCGCCAGCAGCTCGCCCCCGGGACTTATCGAGCAGTACTTC.

The chain recombines TRBV19 with TRBJ1-5; D gene uncertain. With 5 bases removed from V and 5 bases from J, the gap between germline ends came to 7 bases. CDR1 LNHDA and CDR2 SQIVND come from the germline V gene (reference sequence). The CDR3 totals 12 residues. The CDR3 nucleotides read TGTGCCAGTAGTCCTAAGGATCAGCCCCAGCATTTT. The encoded protein is CASSPKDQPQHF.

A remark on this clone: Other DNA sequences within the sample encode an identical CDR3. The CDR3 sequence is CASSLLAGEGEQYF. DNA for the CDR3: TGTGCCAGCAGCTTGCTGGCGGGAGAGGGCGAGCAGTACTTC. This chain uses TRBV5-4 with TRBJ2-7; 7 nucleotides line up with TRBD2. V shed 1 base and J 6 bases; nucleotides not matched to a gene: 7. From germline, CDR1 is SGHNT and CDR2 YYREEE (reference sequence). This CDR3 is built from 14 residues.

This rearrangement joins TRBV29-1 to TRBJ1-4, with D possibly matching TRBD1 (6 bases). In germline, CDR1 is SQVTM, CDR2 ANQGSEA. This CDR3 has 15 amino acids. Trimming took off 5 bases at V and 2 bases at J, with 15 bases between the two ends. CDR3 protein: CSVLRGAGTNEKLFF. Here the CDR3 DNA reads TGCAGCGTTCTCCGGGGGGCAGGGACTAATGAAAAACTGTTTTTT.

The gene calls are TRBV10-3 and TRBJ1-2; D gene unclear. The germline CDR1 and CDR2 sequences are ENHRY and SYGVKD. The CDR3 runs to 13 residues. Trimming left V 3 bases short and J 4 bases short, with 9 bases between. This CDR3 is CAISEQQGYGYTF. CDR3 bases: TGTGCCATCAGTGAACAACAAGGCTATGGCTACACCTTC.

The chain employs TRBV21-1 and TRBJ2-7; the table's D call TRBD2 went unverified against the DNA. TRBV21-1 is a pseudogene. The CDR3 totals 16 residues. In DNA, the CDR3 is TGTGCCAGCAGCAAACTCCTAGCGGGCAAAGAGCACGAGCAGTACTTC. It codes for CASSKLLAGKEHEQYF.

This chain uses TRBV19 with TRBJ2-5; D is tentatively TRBD1 or TRBD2 (5 bases each). Germline V gives CDR1 LNHDA, CDR2 SQIVND (reference sequence). The CDR3 length is 14 residues. V shed 3 bases and J shed 10 bases, with 18 bases lying between them. The chain's CDR3 is CASSIGTALEDQYF. The CDR3 region has the DNA TGTGCCAGTAGTATTGGGACCGCTCTCGAAGACCAGTACTTC.